This TCR beta chain stems from a study of patients and donors after allogeneic stem cell transplantation. MiXCR was run by TCRdb on the RT-PCR reads, yielding one entry per CDR3 protein. The sample records about 960,000 distinct CDR3 sequences, over 15% being singletons. Germline loops: CDR1 SGHRS, CDR2 YFSETQ. CDR3 length equals 17 residues. The J segment lost 3 bases and the V segment lost 4 bases, leaving 6 bases of the junction unmatched. Input material: blood, either unsorted or a sorted T cell fraction (not recorded which). The gene calls are TRBV5-1 and TRBJ2-1, with 14 bases matching TRBD2. This TCR came from a human donor who was either an allogeneic HSCT recipient or a stem cell or donor lymphocyte infusion donor (not recorded which). It is not recorded whose cells these are; they may come from a transplant donor. CDR3 sequence: CASSPTSGGASYNEQFF. DNA of the CDR3: TGCGCCAGCAGCCCGACTAGCGGGGGGGCTAGCTACAATGAGCAGTTCTTC.